This T cell receptor (beta chain) was recovered during a study of blood T cell repertoires in COVID-19. The V gene lost 4 bases and the J gene lost 5 bases, with 19 bases spanning the gap. Per germline, CDR1 SGHNT and CDR2 YYREEE (reference sequence). The CDR3 extends over 16 amino acids. The table came from immunoSEQ multiplex PCR; TCRdb's copy has only in-frame clones and leaves some out. The sample holds 260,000 or so clones, approximately 80% seen once. Sequenced material: peripheral blood. The TCR comes from a woman at least 80 years old with COVID-19, enrolled during active disease. The chain joins TRBV5-4 to TRBJ1-5; D remains ambiguous. Here the CDR3 reads CASSKGGDTPYQPQHF. In DNA, the CDR3 is TGTGCCAGCAGCAAAGGAGGCGATACGCCATATCAGCCCCAGCATTTT.